This T cell receptor beta chain was retrieved from a study of CD8 T cells in Susac syndrome. Germline CDR1 is LGHDT and CDR2 is YNNKEL (reference sequence). V trimming: 3 bases; J trimming: 5 bases; junction bases outside the gene matches: 5. The CDR3 is 14 amino acids. RNA, at about 0.45 to 1 ug, was reverse transcribed with random hexamers. Amplification of TCR beta CDR3 spanned 54 Vbeta and 13 Jbeta via immunoSEQ multiplex PCR. TCRdb fed the immunoSEQ multiplex PCR reads into MiXCR, producing one record per CDR3 protein. The sample lists approximately 210,000 distinct CDR3 sequences; 95% were seen once. In blood CD8+ and CD4+ T cells, TCR beta underwent sequencing.

The rearrangement links TRBV3-1 to TRBJ2-7; 9 positions match TRBD2. This sequence was found in a human donor with multiple sclerosis. The material sequenced was CD4+ T cells from PBMCs. CDR3 loop: CASSHSSGNHEQYF. CDR3 in DNA: TGTGCCAGCAGCCACTCTAGCGGGAACCACGAGCAGTACTTC.